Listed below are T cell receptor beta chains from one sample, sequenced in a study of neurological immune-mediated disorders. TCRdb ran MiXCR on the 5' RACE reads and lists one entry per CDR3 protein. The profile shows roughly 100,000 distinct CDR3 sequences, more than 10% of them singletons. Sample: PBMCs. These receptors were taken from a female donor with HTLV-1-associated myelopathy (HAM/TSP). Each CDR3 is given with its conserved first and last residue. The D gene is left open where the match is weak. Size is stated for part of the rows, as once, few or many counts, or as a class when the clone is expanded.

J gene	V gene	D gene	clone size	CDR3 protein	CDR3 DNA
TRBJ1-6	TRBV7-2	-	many	CASSLAEYSPLHF	TGTGCCAGCAGCTTAGCGGAATATTCACCCCTCCACTTT
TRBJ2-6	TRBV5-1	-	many	CASSLGILAISSGANVLTF	TGCGCCAGCAGCTTGGGGATCCTGGCCATTTCCTCTGGGGCCAACGTCCTGACTTTC
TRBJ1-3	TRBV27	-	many	CASSPAQGNTIYF	TGTGCCAGCAGTCCGGCGCAGGGAAACACCATATATTTT
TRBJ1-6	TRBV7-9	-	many	CASSRGAIGDSPLHF	TGTGCCAGCAGCCGGGGAGCGATCGGGGATTCACCCCTCCACTTT
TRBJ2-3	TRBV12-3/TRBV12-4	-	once	CASSARTQGATQYF	TGTGCCAGCAGTGCTAGGACCCAGGGAGCTACGCAGTATTTT
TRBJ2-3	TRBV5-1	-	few	CASRRSGTDTDTQYF	TGCGCCAGCAGAAGAAGCGGGACAGACACAGATACGCAGTATTTT
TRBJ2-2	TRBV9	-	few	CASSGLDNTGELFF	TGTGCCAGCAGCGGACTAGACAACACCGGGGAGCTGTTTTTT
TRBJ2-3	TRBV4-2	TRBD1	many	CASSQEGTGTYTDTQYF	TGTGCCAGCAGCCAAGAAGGGACAGGGACTTACACAGATACGCAGTATTTT
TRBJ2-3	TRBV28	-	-	CASSLRGKGTDTQYF	TGTGCCAGCAGTTTGAGGGGGAAGGGCACAGATACGCAGTATTTT
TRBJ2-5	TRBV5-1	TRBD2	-	CASSLDSGETQYF	TGCGCCAGCAGCTTGGATAGCGGGGAGACCCAGTACTTC
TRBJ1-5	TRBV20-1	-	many	CSAQSHIYQPQHF	TGCAGTGCGCAATCGCATATTTATCAGCCCCAGCATTTT
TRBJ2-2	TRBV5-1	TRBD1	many	CASSLMGQPGGGELFF	TGCGCCAGCAGCTTGATGGGACAGCCCGGCGGCGGGGAGCTGTTTTTT
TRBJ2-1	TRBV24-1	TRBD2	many	CATSGRTSGTSYNEQFF	TGTGCCACCAGTGGCCGGACTAGCGGGACCTCCTACAATGAGCAGTTCTTC
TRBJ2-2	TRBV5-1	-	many	CASKEGTGELFF	TGCGCCTCCAAAGAGGGAACCGGGGAGCTGTTTTTT
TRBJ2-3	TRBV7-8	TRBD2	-	CASSSTSGGISTDTQYF	TGTGCCAGCAGCTCAACTAGCGGGGGGATTAGCACAGATACGCAGTATTTT
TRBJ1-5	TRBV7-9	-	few	CASSSREWQLQGEHQPQHF	TGTGCCAGCAGCTCCCGGGAGTGGCAGCTCCAAGGAGAGCATCAGCCCCAGCATTTT
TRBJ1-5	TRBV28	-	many	CGYGRFSNQPQHF	TGTGGATATGGGCGCTTTAGCAATCAGCCCCAGCATTTT
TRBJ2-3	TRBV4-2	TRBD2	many	CASSQLAGGTDTQYF	TGTGCCAGCAGCCAACTAGCGGGGGGGACAGATACGCAGTATTTT
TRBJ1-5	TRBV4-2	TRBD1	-	CASSSEGQGEGQPQHF	TGTGCCAGCAGCTCAGAAGGGCAGGGGGAAGGTCAGCCCCAGCATTTT
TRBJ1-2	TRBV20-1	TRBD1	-	CSAQTGASEGYTF	TGCAGTGCCCAGACAGGGGCATCCGAAGGCTACACCTTC
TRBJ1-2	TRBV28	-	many	CASSSTPNPRTDLNGYTF	TGTGCCAGCAGTTCTACTCCCAATCCCCGGACGGACCTCAATGGCTACACCTTC
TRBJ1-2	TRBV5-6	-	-	CASLEQLYGYTF	TGTGCCAGCTTGGAGCAGCTCTATGGCTACACCTTC
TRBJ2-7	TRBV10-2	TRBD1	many	CASSDGDRGTYEQYF	TGCGCCAGCAGTGATGGTGACAGGGGAACCTACGAGCAGTACTTC
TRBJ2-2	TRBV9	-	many	CASSVSPTGELFF	TGTGCCAGCAGCGTATCCCCCACCGGGGAGCTGTTTTTT
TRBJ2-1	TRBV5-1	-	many	CASSLASLAYNEQFF	TGCGCCAGCAGCTTGGCCTCCCTCGCCTACAATGAGCAGTTCTTC
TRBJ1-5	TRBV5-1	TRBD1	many	CASSLGTGTGPQHF	TGCGCCAGCAGCCTAGGGACAGGAACCGGCCCCCAGCATTTT
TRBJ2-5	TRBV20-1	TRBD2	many	CSATLAGGGQETQYF	TGCAGTGCTACCTTGGCGGGGGGTGGGCAAGAGACCCAGTACTTC
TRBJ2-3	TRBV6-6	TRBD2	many	CASRPGLAGGDTQYF	TGTGCCAGCCGCCCCGGACTAGCGGGGGGAGATACGCAGTATTTT
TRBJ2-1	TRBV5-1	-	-	CASSVGDEDNEQSF	TGCGCCAGCAGCGTCGGGGACGAGGACAATGAGCAGTCCTTC
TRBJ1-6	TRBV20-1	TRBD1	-	CSGAGTVNSPLHF	TGCAGTGGAGCCGGGACAGTGAATTCACCCCTCCACTTT
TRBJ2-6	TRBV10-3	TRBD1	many	CAISSDRGSGANVLTF	TGTGCCATCAGTTCGGACAGGGGTTCCGGGGCCAACGTCCTGACTTTC
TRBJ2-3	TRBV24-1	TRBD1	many	CATSGTGTGNTDTQYF	TGTGCCACCAGTGGGACCGGGACAGGCAACACAGATACGCAGTATTTT